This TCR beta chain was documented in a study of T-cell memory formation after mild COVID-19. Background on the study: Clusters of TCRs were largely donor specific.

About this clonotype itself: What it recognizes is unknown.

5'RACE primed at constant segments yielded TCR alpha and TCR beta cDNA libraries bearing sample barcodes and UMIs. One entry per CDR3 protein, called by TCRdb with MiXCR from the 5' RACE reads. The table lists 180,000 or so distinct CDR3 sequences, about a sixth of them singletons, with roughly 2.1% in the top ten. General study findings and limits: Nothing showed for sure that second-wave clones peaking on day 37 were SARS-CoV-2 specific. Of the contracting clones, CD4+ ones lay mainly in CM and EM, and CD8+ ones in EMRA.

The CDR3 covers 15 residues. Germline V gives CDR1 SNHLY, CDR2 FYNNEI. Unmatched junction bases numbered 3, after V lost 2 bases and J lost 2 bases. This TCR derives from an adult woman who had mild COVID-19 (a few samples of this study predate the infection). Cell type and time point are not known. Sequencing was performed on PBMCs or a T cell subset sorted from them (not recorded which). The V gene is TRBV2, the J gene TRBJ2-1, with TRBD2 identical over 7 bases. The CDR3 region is CASSESSGPYNEQFF. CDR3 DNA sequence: TGTGCCAGCAGTGAATCTAGCGGACCCTACAATGAGCAGTTCTTC.